A single sample is the source of the 5 T cell receptor beta chains below, sequenced in a study of T cell repertoires in cytomegalovirus infection. In TCRdb, the reads were re-called with MiXCR into one record per CDR3 protein. Of fewer than 200,000 distinct CDR3 sequences in the sample, roughly 14% were seen once. The sequencing sample was made of PBMCs. These receptor sequences come from a human donor in good health (CMV status not recorded). Some clones in this sample may be carry-over from other donors' samples.

This clonotype was seen ten or more times. The chain combines TRBV19 with TRBJ1-4; TRBD1 agrees at 7 bases. The CDR3 is 15 amino acids. With 7 bases clipped from V and 0 bases from J, the junction kept 5 bases outside the gene matches. Germline V CDR1 and CDR2: LNHDA, SQIVND (reference sequence). CDR3: CASIPQGATNEKLFF. The CDR3 bases are TGTGCCAGTATTCCTCAGGGGGCAACTAATGAAAAACTGTTTTTT. The full variable domain, completed using reference TRBV19 and TRBJ1-4, is DGGITQSPKYLFRKEGQNVTLSCEQNLNHDAMYWYRQDPGQGLRLIYYSQIVNDFQKGDIAEGYSVSREKKESFPLTVTSAQKNPTAFYLCASIPQGATNEKLFFGSGTQLSVL.

This clonotype has ten or more counts. The genes are TRBV9 and TRBJ2-5; maybe TRBD1 (5 bases). CDR3 length: 16 residues. V was cut by 0 bases and J by 2 bases, with 14 bases left in between. Per the germline V gene, CDR1 is SGDLS and CDR2 is YYNGEE. CDR3 sequence: CASSVEGGHQQETQYF. CDR3 sequence (DNA): TGTGCCAGCAGCGTAGAAGGTGGACACCAACAAGAGACCCAGTACTTC.

This clonotype was picked up one time. The chain has TRBV20-1 and TRBJ1-4; tentative D call: TRBD1 (6 bases). Germline CDR1 reads DFQATT; CDR2 reads SNEGSKA (reference sequence). This CDR3 region has 12 residues. The DNA for the CDR3 is TGCAGCGTAGGGGGGGATACGGAAAAACTGTTTTTT. Translation gives CSVGGDTEKLFF.

This clonotype was observed a few times. The rearrangement uses TRBV6-5 and TRBJ2-1; perhaps TRBD2 as D (5 bases). Trimming pared 8 bases from V and 7 bases from J, leaving 21 bases between. The length of the CDR3 is 15 residues. Germline lookup yields CDR1 MNHEY and CDR2 SVGAGI. CDR3: CASVTGIENGNEQFF. The DNA for the CDR3 is TGTGCCAGCGTCACGGGGATAGAGAATGGGAATGAGCAGTTCTTC.

The J gene is TRBJ2-1, the V gene TRBV28; 10 nucleotides agree with TRBD2. Germline values: CDR1 MDHEN, CDR2 SYDVKM. CDR3 length equals 15 residues. The junction had 5 bases not matched to a gene; V was cut back by 4 bases and J by 5 bases. CDR3 in amino acids: CASSSDSGRNNEQFF. CDR3 coding DNA: TGTGCCAGCAGTTCGGATAGCGGGAGGAACAATGAGCAGTTCTTC.